Listed below are T cell receptor beta chains from one sample, sequenced in a study of radiation and T cells in renal cell carcinoma. Sequencing used immunoSEQ multiplex PCR; TCRdb keeps in-frame clones, though not all of them. The sample lists roughly 53,000 clones; around 83% were seen once. The sequenced sample was blood, obtained from a patient whose treatment included radiotherapy and nephrectomy. The receptors were gathered from a woman in her sixties or seventies with renal cell carcinoma. The CDR3 runs from the conserved cysteine through the conserved F or W. The size of a clone is reported for some rows only, either as once, few or many, or as a class for expanded clones.

J gene	V gene	clone size	CDR3 length	CDR3 protein
TRBJ1-2	TRBV11-2	.	16	CASSPPVSRPYYGYTF
TRBJ1-5	TRBV27	.	19	CASSLERDRGPYSNQPQHF
TRBJ2-1	TRBV28	.	15	CASTRQGHSYNEQFF
TRBJ2-7	TRBV7-3	few	13	CASSAGVAGEQYF
TRBJ2-3	TRBV5-5	.	15	CASSGRGQDTDTQYF
TRBJ1-5	TRBV18	once	14	CASSQGFSNQPQHF
TRBJ2-7	TRBV18	.	15	CASSPPNGETYEQYF
TRBJ2-6	TRBV6-5	.	15	CASSPLVSGANVLTF
TRBJ1-6	TRBV5-1	.	15	CASSPGTGGDSPLHF
TRBJ2-7	TRBV5-1	.	13	CASSLFVSYEQYF
TRBJ1-4	TRBV2	few	15	CASGREGHTNEKLFF
TRBJ1-5	TRBV28	.	14	CASSLFRNYQPQHF
TRBJ2-5	TRBV2	.	14	CASSEINRQETQYF
TRBJ2-2	TRBV4-2	few	13	CASRTPNTGELFF
TRBJ1-5	TRBV6-5	.	16	CASSYSGRRGGEPQHF
TRBJ2-5	TRBV5-1	.	21	CASSLPPPGTESAPPQETQYF
TRBJ2-5	TRBV5-1	.	13	CASSLDLVNTQYF
TRBJ1-4	TRBV2	.	13	CASSAQAREKLFF
TRBJ2-2	TRBV7-6	.	16	CASSSGGRLNTGELFF
TRBJ1-6	TRBV5-1	.	17	CASSLVGRLSSNSPLHF
TRBJ2-2	TRBV6-1	.	16	CASSVRSGGETGELFF
TRBJ1-5	TRBV19	once	17	CASSTPGQRYSNQPQHF
TRBJ2-7	TRBV5-3	few	13	CASSSGQGYEQYF
TRBJ2-2	TRBV5-1	.	15	CASSFPETGTGELFF
TRBJ2-7	TRBV5-1	.	11	CASSLGDEQYF
TRBJ1-2	TRBV4-1	once	18	CASSQGQGSSLVGHGYTF
TRBJ2-5	TRBV29-1	.	16	CSVSPSGQTYQETQYF
TRBJ1-5	TRBV4-1	medium-sized	14	CASSQEPDNQPQHF
TRBJ1-6	TRBV19	few	13	CASSGARGSPLHF
TRBJ2-5	TRBV9	.	12	CASSPDGETQYF
TRBJ2-3	TRBV7-2	.	19	CASSFRITGLAGKSDTQYF
TRBJ2-7	TRBV27	.	14	CASSSYAAMGEQYF
TRBJ1-1	TRBV5-1	.	15	CASSNTGTAGEEAFF
TRBJ1-1	TRBV27	few	17	CASSTEKKGRLNTEAFF
TRBJ1-1	TRBV18	.	12	CASSPPTAEAFF
TRBJ2-7	TRBV5-4	.	13	CASSLAQAYEQYF
TRBJ1-2	TRBV11-2	.	15	CASSSQQGVSYGYTF
TRBJ2-1	TRBV6-5	.	14	CASTASGRGNEQFF
TRBJ1-1	TRBV18	.	15	CASSPAGFGDTEAFF
TRBJ2-3	TRBV30	.	14	CAWRGLVVTDTQYF
TRBJ2-2	TRBV19	.	15	CASSIDYRVNGELFF
TRBJ1-2	TRBV10-3	.	15	CAISEETAKNYGYTF
TRBJ1-5	TRBV4-2	.	16	CASSQAAKRGDQPQHF
TRBJ2-1	TRBV12-5	.	17	CASGLGIAGSSYNEQFF
TRBJ2-5	TRBV5-1	.	17	CASSGLTGGDRGETQYF